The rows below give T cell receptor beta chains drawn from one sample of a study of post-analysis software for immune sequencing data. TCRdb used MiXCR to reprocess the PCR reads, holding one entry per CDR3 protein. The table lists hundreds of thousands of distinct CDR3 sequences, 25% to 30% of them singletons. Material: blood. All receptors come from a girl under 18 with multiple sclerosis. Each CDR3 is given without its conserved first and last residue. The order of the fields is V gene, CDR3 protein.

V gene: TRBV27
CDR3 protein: AGESSGSYNEQF

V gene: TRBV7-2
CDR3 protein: ASSPLLRTEAF

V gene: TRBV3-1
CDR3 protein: ASSQGDGMPQH

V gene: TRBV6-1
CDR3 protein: ATKGLTGLGGAKNIQY

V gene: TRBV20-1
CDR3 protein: RARVVGNEQF

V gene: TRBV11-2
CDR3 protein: ASSSRALPLAGGDEQF

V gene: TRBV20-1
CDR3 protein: SASRGASTDTQY

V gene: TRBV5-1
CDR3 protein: ASSADTSYEQY

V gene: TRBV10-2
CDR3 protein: ASSKGQGVGEQY

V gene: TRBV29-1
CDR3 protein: SVGTGRSTDTQY

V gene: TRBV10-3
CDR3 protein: AIRWRGSTDTQY

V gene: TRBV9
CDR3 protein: ASSALKVGWDRQSRGYT

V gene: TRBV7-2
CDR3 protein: ASSFAPNTEAF

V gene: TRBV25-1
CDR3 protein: ASSEYGDTEAF

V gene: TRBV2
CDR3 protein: ASTLAGAAYEQY

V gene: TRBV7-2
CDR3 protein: ASSTHRGPSTDTQY

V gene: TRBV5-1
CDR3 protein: ASSLGSGGLLRTDTQY

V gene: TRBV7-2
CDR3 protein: ASSARTSGVTDTQY

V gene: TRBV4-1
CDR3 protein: ASSQGVLAGGLNEQF

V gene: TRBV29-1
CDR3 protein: SVEKGIGTLRDTQY

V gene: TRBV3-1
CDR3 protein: ASSQDVETQY

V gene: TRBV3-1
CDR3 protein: ASSLNPGTSVNKRHNEQF

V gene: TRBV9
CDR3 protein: ASSVGVGITDTQY

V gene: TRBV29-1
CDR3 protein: SVEVGVTNEKLF

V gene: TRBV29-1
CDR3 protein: SVGRADSEAF

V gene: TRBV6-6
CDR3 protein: ASSHQDREGDGYT

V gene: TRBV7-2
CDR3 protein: ASSPRTEYGTEAF

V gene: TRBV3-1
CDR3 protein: ASSQRLAGGPDEQF

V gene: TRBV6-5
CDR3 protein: ASSPYRGDYGYT

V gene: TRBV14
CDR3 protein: ASGFQGSPLH

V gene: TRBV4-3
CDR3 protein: ASSQDIGYGAKNIQY

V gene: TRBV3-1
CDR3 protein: ASSRRRQGTNSPLH

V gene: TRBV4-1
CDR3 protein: ASAMGAYEKRF

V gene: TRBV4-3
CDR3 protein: ASSQGGGTGTYEQY

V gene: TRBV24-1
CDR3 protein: ATSDLGGQGLYNEQF

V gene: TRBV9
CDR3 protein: ASFIGNQPQH

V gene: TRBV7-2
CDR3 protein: ASSSALLRDPHYEQY

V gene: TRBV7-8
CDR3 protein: ASSSRRDRVYNEQF

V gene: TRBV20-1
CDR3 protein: SARDLASAQD

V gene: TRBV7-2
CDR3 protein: ASRLDRGQFQETQN

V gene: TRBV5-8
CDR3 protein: ASSRGLRVVF